The next 29 T cell receptor beta chains were all read from a single sample in a study of T-cell reconstitution after alpha-beta-depleted transplantation in children. The authors prepared the TCRbeta library with unique molecular identifiers. TCRdb recomputed calls from the PCR reads with MiXCR, one row per CDR3 protein. The profile covers 600,000 to 700,000 distinct CDR3 sequences, with approximately 17% appearing a single time and 0.85% to 1.3% taken by the ten largest. The input for sequencing was PBMCs from the stem cell graft donor, taken from the stem cell graft. Receptors originate from a human donor who donated a stem cell graft to a child with acute myeloid leukemia.

Only a few counts were recorded for this clonotype. V usage is TRBV7-9 and J usage is TRBJ2-2, with D possibly TRBD2 on 7 matching bases. This CDR3 has 16 residues. Per germline, CDR1 SEHNR and CDR2 FQNEAQ (reference sequence). V gave up 5 bases and J gave up 7 bases, with 20 bases separating them. The CDR3 sequence: CASSPVAGAFGGELFF. Written as DNA, the CDR3 is TGTGCCAGCAGCCCGGTCGCGGGGGCGTTCGGCGGGGAGCTGTTTTTT.

This clonotype occurred many times. This chain links TRBV15 with TRBJ1-2; D ambiguous. The CDR3 loop spans 14 amino acids. Germline V gene sequence: CDR1 LNHNV, CDR2 YYDKDF (reference sequence). With 1 base removed from V and 2 bases from J, the gap between germline ends came to 8 bases. CDR3 region: CATSRGGRNYGYTF. Here the CDR3 DNA reads TGTGCCACCAGCAGAGGAGGCAGGAACTATGGCTACACCTTC.

This sequence joins TRBV6-2 or TRBV6-3 and TRBJ2-7; TRBD1 matches 8 bases. Per germline, CDR1 MNHEY and CDR2 SVGEGT. V lost 5 bases, J lost 1 base, and 10 bases stayed unmatched. This CDR3 region has 16 residues. CDR3 sequence: CASSKNQGAGSYEQYF. CDR3 nucleotides: TGTGCCAGCAGTAAGAACCAGGGGGCGGGATCCTACGAGCAGTACTTC.

The DNA of the CDR3 is TGTGCCAGCAGTTTAGTGAGTATGGGAAACCTGAACACTGAAGCTTTCTTT. Its protein is CASSLVSMGNLNTEAFF. The rearrangement joins TRBV12-3 or TRBV12-4 to TRBJ1-1; D unresolved. The ends were cut back, 1 base at V and 0 bases at J, with 15 bases in the middle. The CDR3 loop spans 17 amino acids.

V is TRBV5-4 and J is TRBJ2-7; 9 nucleotides line up with TRBD1. This CDR3 region has 15 residues. The V gene's germline CDR1 is SGHNT and CDR2 YYREEE (reference sequence). J lost 1 base, V lost 3 bases, and 5 bases had no gene match. CDR3 nucleotide sequence: TGTGCCAGCAGCTGGCCGGGACAGGGTTCCTACGAGCAGTACTTC. Amino acid sequence: CASSWPGQGSYEQYF.

This clonotype was seen a few times. CDR3 protein: CASSLRGGDYEQYV. The CDR3 nucleotides read TGCGCCAGCAGCTTGAGAGGAGGAGACTACGAGCAGTACGTC. The rearrangement uses TRBV5-1 and TRBJ2-7, with D possibly being TRBD2 (5 bases). CDR3 size: 14 residues. The germline CDR1 and CDR2 sequences are SGHRS and YFSETQ. V lost 1 base, J lost 3 bases, and 11 bases lay in between.

This clonotype was recorded many times. CDR3 nucleotides: TGTGCCAGCAGCCCCTCGGCAGGCCCGTACGAGCAGTACGTC. Translation gives CASSPSAGPYEQYV. The chain uses TRBV12-3 or TRBV12-4 and TRBJ2-7; D gene ambiguous. The CDR3 sequence is 14 residues long. Trimming took off 6 bases at V and 4 bases at J, with 16 bases between the two ends.

The chain employs TRBV5-8 and TRBJ2-3; D not certain. CDR3 length: 13 amino acids. Trimming cost V 1 base and J 3 bases, with 6 bases left between them. The germline CDR1 and CDR2 sequences are SGHTS and YDEGEE. CDR3 residues: CASSLLVTDTQYF. The CDR3, as DNA: TGTGCCAGCAGCTTGCTAGTAACAGATACGCAGTATTTT.

A word on this clonotype: A much larger clone lies a single base off, so this may be a read error. The rearrangement uses TRBV9 and TRBJ1-2; no clear D gene. The CDR3 is 15 amino acids. The V gene's germline CDR1 is SGDLS and CDR2 YYNGEE. The CDR3, as DNA: TGTGCCAGCAGCGTCGGGATCTCATCTTTTACTGGCTACGCCTTC. This sequence encodes CASSVGISSFTGYAF.

This clonotype came up many times. The chain has TRBV6-2 or TRBV6-3 and TRBJ2-1; a possible D gene is TRBD1 (6 bases). CDR3 length: 14 residues. Trimming cost V 5 bases and J 3 bases, with 11 bases left between them. CDR1 MNHEY and CDR2 SVGEGT come from the germline V gene. DNA of the CDR3: TGTGCCAGCAGTCTCACAGGGAACTACAATGAGCAGTTCTTC. Its protein product is CASSLTGNYNEQFF.

The chain joins TRBV11-2 to TRBJ2-7; D remains unclear. The CDR3 length is 11 residues. The germline V gene has CDR1 SGHAT and CDR2 FQNNGV. V was clipped by 2 bases and J by 5 bases, with 4 bases between them. The CDR3 DNA reads TGTGCCAGCAGCTTACAGCACGAGCAGTACTTC. This gives the protein CASSLQHEQYF.

The V gene is TRBV20-1, the J gene TRBJ2-7; TRBD2 agrees at 8 bases. The CDR3 runs 13 residues. Germline V gene data show CDR1 as DFQATT and CDR2 as SNEGSKA (reference sequence). V shed 3 bases, J shed 3 bases, and the junction held 4 bases outside the gene matches. CDR3 sequence: CSARPGGLYEQYV. Written as DNA, the CDR3 is TGCAGTGCTAGGCCGGGGGGGCTCTACGAGCAGTACGTC.

This clonotype was detected ten times or more. V and J are TRBV20-1 and TRBJ2-7, with D hard to call. This CDR3 is 12 amino acids long. The germline CDR1 and CDR2 sequences are DFQATT and SNEGSKA (reference sequence). The germline V and J ends were trimmed by 3 bases and 0 bases, with 6 bases remaining between them. The CDR3, as DNA: TGCAGTGCTAGTAACCCCTCCTACGAGCAGTACGTC. Its protein product is CSASNPSYEQYV.

In its sample, this clonotype was seen a few times. This rearrangement joins TRBV5-1 to TRBJ1-6; 7 bases are a match to TRBD1. The trim removed 1 base at V and 5 bases at J, leaving 3 bases unmatched. Germline V gene lookup returns CDR1 SGHRS and CDR2 YFSETQ. There are 15 residues in the CDR3. The CDR3 loop reads CASSLPRGDNSPLHF. CDR3 bases: TGCGCCAGCAGCTTGCCCAGGGGGGATAATTCACCCCTCCACTTT.

V usage is TRBV29-1 and J usage is TRBJ1-3; D not certain. V lost 3 bases to trimming and J lost 1 base, with 7 bases between them. Germline CDR1 is SQVTM and CDR2 is ANQGSEA. The CDR3 consists of 13 residues. CDR3 sequence reads: CSVDTGSGNTIYF. CDR3 coding DNA: TGCAGCGTTGATACGGGGTCTGGAAACACCATATATTTT.

This clonotype was counted ten times or more. J is TRBJ2-3 and V is TRBV20-1, with unresolved D. This CDR3 has 12 amino acids. The V gene lost 2 bases and the J gene lost 6 bases, with 9 bases spanning the gap. Germline V gives CDR1 DFQATT, CDR2 SNEGSKA (reference sequence). The CDR3 coding sequence is TGCAGTGCTAGATCCAGCAGGGATACGCAGTATTTT. This translates into CSARSSRDTQYF.

This clonotype was counted only a few times. The chain couples TRBV18 to TRBJ2-1; no reliable D call. Germline V CDR1 and CDR2: KGHSH, LQKENI. Trimming removed 3 bases at V and 6 bases at J, with 6 bases between. The CDR3 totals 12 residues. The CDR3 region is CASSPVGNEQFF. Written as DNA, the CDR3 is TGTGCCAGCTCACCGGTTGGCAATGAGCAGTTCTTC.

This clonotype was observed a handful of times. The chain is built from TRBV15 and TRBJ2-5, with 8 positions matching TRBD1. J was trimmed by 4 bases and V by 2 bases; bases with no gene match: 6. CDR1 and CDR2 (germline): LNHNV, YYDKDF (reference sequence). This CDR3 comprises 15 residues. The CDR3 bases are TGTGCCACCAGCAGAAACCAGGGGGCAGGAGAGACCCAGTACTTC. It codes for CATSRNQGAGETQYF.

This clonotype was seen more than once but under ten times. V is TRBV9 and J is TRBJ2-2, with D unresolved. Looked up from germline, CDR1 is SGDLS and CDR2 is YYNGEE. CDR3 size: 13 residues. Trimming cost V 0 bases and J 9 bases, with 9 bases left between them. The CDR3 loop reads CASSVDRSRELFF. In DNA form, the CDR3 reads TGTGCCAGCAGCGTAGATCGCTCCCGGGAGCTGTTTTTT.

CDR3 nucleotides: TGTGCCAGCAGTTTAGACACGGGACATTCTAACTATGGCTACACCTTC. This sequence encodes CASSLDTGHSNYGYTF. This chain joins TRBV28 and TRBJ1-2; TRBD1 might be the D (6 bases). CDR3 length: 16 residues. V lost 2 bases and J lost 0, with 13 bases in between. Germline V gene lookup returns CDR1 MDHEN and CDR2 SYDVKM.

The chain employs TRBV7-2 and TRBJ2-1; 7 bases are shared with TRBD2. The V and J ends lost 1 base and 8 bases, in that order; junction bases with no gene match: 8. The CDR3 sequence is 15 residues long. Germline V lookup: CDR1 SGHTA, CDR2 FQGNSA. The CDR3 reads CASSLGTSPADEQFF. The CDR3 bases are TGTGCCAGCAGCTTAGGGACTAGTCCGGCCGATGAGCAGTTCTTC.

Ten or more counts support this clonotype. The rearrangement uses TRBV12-3 or TRBV12-4 and TRBJ1-6, with TRBD1 matching 8 bases. The V gene end was trimmed by 7 bases and the J gene end by 7 bases; junction bases not matched to a gene: 9. The CDR3 is 15 residues long. CDR3 sequence: CASTPAGQVNSPLHF. CDR3 nucleotides: TGTGCCAGCACCCCTGCGGGACAGGTGAATTCACCCCTCCACTTT.

The chain uses TRBV20-1 and TRBJ2-2; D unresolved. This CDR3 comprises 11 residues. V was cut by 0 bases and J by 10 bases, with 6 bases left in between. Germline loops: CDR1 DFQATT, CDR2 SNEGSKA (reference sequence). CDR3 in amino acids: CSARDQEELFF. The CDR3 DNA reads TGCAGTGCTAGAGACCAAGAGGAGCTGTTTTTT.

In DNA, the CDR3 is TGTGCCAGCAGTCCTCAGGGGGTGGAGACCCAGTACTTC. It translates to CASSPQGVETQYF. The chain carries TRBV27 and TRBJ2-5; 7 bases line up with TRBD1. V dropped 5 bases and J dropped 5; count of bases not matched to a gene: 5. From germline, CDR1 is MNHEY and CDR2 SMNVEV (reference sequence). This CDR3 spans 13 amino acids.

This clonotype has a count of ten or more. This chain joins TRBV20-1 and TRBJ1-4; TRBD1 matches at 10 bases. The V gene's germline CDR1 is DFQATT and CDR2 SNEGSKA (reference sequence). Trimming cost V 6 bases and J 5 bases; bases outside gene matches: 6. The CDR3 is made up of 14 amino acids. The CDR3 reads CSAPMDRGNEKLFF. CDR3 coding DNA: TGCAGTGCGCCAATGGACAGGGGGAATGAAAAACTGTTTTTT.

This clonotype appeared many times. The chain links TRBV6-2 or TRBV6-3 to TRBJ2-7; D uncertain. This CDR3 has 12 amino acids. The germline CDR1 and CDR2 sequences are MNHEY and SVGEGT. Trimming pared 6 bases from V and 6 bases from J, leaving 12 bases between. The CDR3 loop is CASRESRGEQYF. DNA of the CDR3: TGTGCCAGCAGGGAAAGTCGCGGCGAGCAGTACTTC.

The table lists this clonotype with a few counts. V is TRBV20-1 and J is TRBJ1-1, with a weak D call TRBD1 (5 bases). There are 13 residues in the CDR3. Looked up from germline, CDR1 is DFQATT and CDR2 is SNEGSKA (reference sequence). V lost 3 bases and J 2 bases, leaving 10 bases between the germline ends. The CDR3 DNA follows: TGCAGTGCTAGTTTCGACAGTAACACTGAAGCTTTCTTT. Protein product: CSASFDSNTEAFF.

The count of this clonotype is one. This sequence joins TRBV29-1 and TRBJ1-1, with D possibly matching TRBD1 (5 bases). Trimming stripped 4 bases from V and 0 bases from J, with 12 bases between. The CDR3 is 14 amino acids. From germline, CDR1 is SQVTM and CDR2 ANQGSEA. In DNA form, the CDR3 reads TGCAGCGTTGTTGGGGCCAGGATGAACACTGAAGCTTTCTTT. Its protein product is CSVVGARMNTEAFF.

This clonotype was counted many times. V is TRBV7-2 and J is TRBJ2-7; no clear D. CDR1 SGHTA and CDR2 FQGNSA come from the germline V gene. V was cut by 1 base and J by 2 bases, with 9 bases left in between. CDR3 size: 14 residues. CDR3: CASSLGASPYEQYF. CDR3 coding DNA: TGTGCCAGCAGCTTAGGCGCTTCCCCCTACGAGCAGTACTTC.